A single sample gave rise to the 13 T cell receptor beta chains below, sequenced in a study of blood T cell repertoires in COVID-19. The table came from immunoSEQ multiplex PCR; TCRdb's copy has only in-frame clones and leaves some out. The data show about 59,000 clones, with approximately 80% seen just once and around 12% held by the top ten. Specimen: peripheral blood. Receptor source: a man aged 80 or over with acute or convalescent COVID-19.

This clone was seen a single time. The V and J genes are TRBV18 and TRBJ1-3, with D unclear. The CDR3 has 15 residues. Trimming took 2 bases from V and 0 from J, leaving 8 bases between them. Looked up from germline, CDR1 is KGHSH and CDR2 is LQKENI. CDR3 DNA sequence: TGTGCCAGCTCACCAGCGGCAGTCTCTGGAAACACCATATATTTT. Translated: CASSPAAVSGNTIYF.

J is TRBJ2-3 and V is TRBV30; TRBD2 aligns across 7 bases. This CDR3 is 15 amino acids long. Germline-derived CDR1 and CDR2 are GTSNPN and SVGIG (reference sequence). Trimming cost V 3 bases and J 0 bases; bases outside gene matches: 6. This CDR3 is CAWRGAGTSTDTQYF. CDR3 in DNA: TGTGCCTGGAGAGGAGCGGGGACTAGCACAGATACGCAGTATTTT.

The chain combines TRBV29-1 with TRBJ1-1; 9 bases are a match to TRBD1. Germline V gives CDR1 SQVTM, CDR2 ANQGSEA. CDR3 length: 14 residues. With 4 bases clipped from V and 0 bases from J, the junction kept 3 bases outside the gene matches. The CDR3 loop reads CSVVTGGLNTEAFF. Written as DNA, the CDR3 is TGCAGCGTTGTGACAGGGGGGCTGAACACTGAAGCTTTCTTT. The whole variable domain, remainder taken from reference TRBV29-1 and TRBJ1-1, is SAVISQKPSRDICQRGTSLTIQCQVDSQVTMMFWYRQQPGQSLTLIATANQGSEATYESGFVIDKFPISRPNLTFSTLTVSNMSPEDSSIYLCSVVTGGLNTEAFFGQGTRLTVV.

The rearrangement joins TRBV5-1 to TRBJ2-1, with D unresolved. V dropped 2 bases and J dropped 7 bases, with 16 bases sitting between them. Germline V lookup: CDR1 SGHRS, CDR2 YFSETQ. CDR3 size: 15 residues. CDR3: CASSFVGNSLNEQFF. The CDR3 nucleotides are TGCGCCAGCAGCTTCGTCGGTAATAGCTTGAATGAGCAGTTCTTC.

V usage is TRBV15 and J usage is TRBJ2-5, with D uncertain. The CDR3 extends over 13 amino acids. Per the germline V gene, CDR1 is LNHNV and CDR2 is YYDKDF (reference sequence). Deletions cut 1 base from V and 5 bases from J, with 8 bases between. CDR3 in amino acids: CATSRGQWETQYF. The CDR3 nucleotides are TGTGCCACCAGCAGAGGCCAGTGGGAGACCCAGTACTTC.

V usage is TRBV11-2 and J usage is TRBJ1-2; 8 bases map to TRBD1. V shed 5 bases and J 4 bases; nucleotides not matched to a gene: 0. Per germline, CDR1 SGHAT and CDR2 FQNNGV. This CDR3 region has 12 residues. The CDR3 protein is CASSTGGYGYTF. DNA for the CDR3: TGTGCCAGCAGCACAGGGGGCTATGGCTACACCTTC.

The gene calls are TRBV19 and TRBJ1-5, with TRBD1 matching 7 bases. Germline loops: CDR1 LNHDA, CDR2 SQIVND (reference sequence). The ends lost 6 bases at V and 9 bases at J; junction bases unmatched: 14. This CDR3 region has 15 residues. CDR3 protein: CASRSRWRGLGPQHF. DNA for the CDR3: TGTGCCAGTAGGTCTAGGTGGAGGGGGCTTGGGCCCCAGCATTTT.

CDR3 in amino acids: CASSIGQMSTYGYTF. The CDR3 DNA reads TGTGCCAGTAGTATAGGACAGATGAGTACTTATGGCTACACCTTC. This chain connects TRBV19 to TRBJ1-2; D possibly corresponds to TRBD1 (5 bases). This CDR3 spans 15 amino acids. V was pared by 1 base and J by 5 bases, with 14 bases between. The germline V gene has CDR1 LNHDA and CDR2 SQIVND (reference sequence).

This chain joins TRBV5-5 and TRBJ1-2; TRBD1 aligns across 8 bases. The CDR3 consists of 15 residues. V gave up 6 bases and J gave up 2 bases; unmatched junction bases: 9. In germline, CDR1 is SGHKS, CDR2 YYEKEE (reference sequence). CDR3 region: CASNDPGQANYGYTF. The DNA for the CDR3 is TGTGCCAGCAACGACCCGGGACAGGCAAACTATGGCTACACCTTC.

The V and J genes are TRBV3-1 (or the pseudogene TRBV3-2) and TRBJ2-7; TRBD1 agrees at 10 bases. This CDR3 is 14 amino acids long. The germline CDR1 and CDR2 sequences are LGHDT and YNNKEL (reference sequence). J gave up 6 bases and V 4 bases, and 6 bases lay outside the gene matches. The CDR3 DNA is TGTGCCAGCAGCCTCCGACAGGGGGCGGGCGAGCAGTACTTC. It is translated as CASSLRQGAGEQYF.

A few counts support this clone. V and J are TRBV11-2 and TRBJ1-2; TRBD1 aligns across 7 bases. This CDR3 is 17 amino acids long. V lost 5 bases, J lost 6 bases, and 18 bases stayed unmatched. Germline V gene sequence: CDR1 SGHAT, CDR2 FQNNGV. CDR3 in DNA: TGTGCCAGCAGCCCCATAGCGAGGACAGGCCCACGGCATGGCTACACCTTC. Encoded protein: CASSPIARTGPRHGYTF. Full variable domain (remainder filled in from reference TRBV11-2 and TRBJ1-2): EAGVAQSPRYKIIEKRQSVAFWCNPISGHATLYWYQQILGQGPKLLIQFQNNGVVDDSQLPKDRFSAERLKGVDSTLKIQPAKLEDSAVYLCASSPIARTGPRHGYTFGSGTRLTVV.

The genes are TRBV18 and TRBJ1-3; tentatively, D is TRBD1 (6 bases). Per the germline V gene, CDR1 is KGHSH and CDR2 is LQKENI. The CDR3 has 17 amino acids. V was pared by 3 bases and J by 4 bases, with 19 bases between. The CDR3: CASSPLTAGAGGNTIYF. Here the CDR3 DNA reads TGTGCCAGCTCACCTTTAACCGCAGGGGCAGGAGGAAACACCATATATTTT.

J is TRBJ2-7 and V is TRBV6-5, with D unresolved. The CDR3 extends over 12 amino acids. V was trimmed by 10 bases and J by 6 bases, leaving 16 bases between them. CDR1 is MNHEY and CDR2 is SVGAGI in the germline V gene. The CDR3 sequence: CATSSTRAEQYF. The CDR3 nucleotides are TGTGCCACTTCCTCTACCCGAGCCGAGCAGTACTTC.